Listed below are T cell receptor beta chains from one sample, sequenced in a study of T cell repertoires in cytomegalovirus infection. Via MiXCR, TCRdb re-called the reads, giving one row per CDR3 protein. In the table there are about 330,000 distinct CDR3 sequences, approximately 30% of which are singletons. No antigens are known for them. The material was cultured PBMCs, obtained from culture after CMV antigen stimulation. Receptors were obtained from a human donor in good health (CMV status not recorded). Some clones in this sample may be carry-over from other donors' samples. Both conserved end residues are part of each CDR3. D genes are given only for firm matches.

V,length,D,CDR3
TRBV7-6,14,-,CASSLGPSGYIQYF
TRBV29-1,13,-,CSVEGRLNYGYTF
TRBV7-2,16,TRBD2,CASSFGIAGFQETQYF
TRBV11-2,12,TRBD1,CASTRTGAGYTF
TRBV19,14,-,CASTLSPGMDEQFF
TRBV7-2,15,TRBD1,CASSLDRAANYGYTF
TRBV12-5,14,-,CASAPGYSGNTIYF
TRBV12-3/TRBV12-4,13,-,CASKTGGSETQYF
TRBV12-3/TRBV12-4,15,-,CASSFQQGSNQPQHF
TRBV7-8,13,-,CASSSGPNYGYTF
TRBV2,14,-,CASTPWGGAGSYTF
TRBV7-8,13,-,CASSVGRSTEAFF
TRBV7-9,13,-,CANSPDRNNEQFF
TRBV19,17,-,CASSAGRGESSGNTIYF
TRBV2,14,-,CASSVGDRTDTQYF
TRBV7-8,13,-,CASSSLAYETQYF
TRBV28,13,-,CASSFNSGNTIYF
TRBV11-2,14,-,CASSLSWRAGEAFF
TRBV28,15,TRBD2,CASSLITSGSYEQYF
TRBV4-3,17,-,CASSQYSFHSGANVLTF
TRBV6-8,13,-,CASKSKSYNEQFF
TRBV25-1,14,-,CASSGLYATGELFF
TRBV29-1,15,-,CSVEGRRHSYNEQFF
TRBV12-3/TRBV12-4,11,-,CANSRGETQYF
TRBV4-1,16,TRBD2,CASSQERTSGLDEQFF
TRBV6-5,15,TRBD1,CASSYSGQDNEKLFF
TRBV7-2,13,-,CASSPESGGTQYF
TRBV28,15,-,CASSLPGASNQPQHF
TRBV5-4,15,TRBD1,CASSFSGQGAYEQFF
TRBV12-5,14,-,CASGLGQNADTQYF
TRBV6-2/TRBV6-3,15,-,CASSSGTLSSYEQYF
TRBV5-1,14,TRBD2,CASSFGLGQETQYF
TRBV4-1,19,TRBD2,CASSQDGGSGREDTDTQYF
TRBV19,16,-,CASSIPQDINTGELFF
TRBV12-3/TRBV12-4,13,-,CASSFGGGTEAFF
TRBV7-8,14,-,CASRQSVRNTEAFF
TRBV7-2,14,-,CASSPVGRGYGYTF
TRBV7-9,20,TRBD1,CASSHPVGLRDSLWGAEAFF
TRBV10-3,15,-,CAISEYAGENQPQHF
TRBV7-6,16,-,CASSSMGHGNTGELFF
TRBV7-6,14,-,CASSLDRGKTEAFF
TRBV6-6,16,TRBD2,CASSYLSGRAPGELFF
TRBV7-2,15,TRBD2,CASSLRAGGAYEQYF
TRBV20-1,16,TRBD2,CSARPPGTSASYEQYF
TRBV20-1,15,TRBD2,CSAPKGGSVKGEQYF
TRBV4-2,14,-,CASSQSRGADTQYF
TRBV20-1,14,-,CSALDTPRLNEQFF
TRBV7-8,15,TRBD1,CASSLVRGGNQPQHF
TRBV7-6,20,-,CASSFYEGSLQADLTGELFF
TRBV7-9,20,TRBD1,CASSLPRDSHTPRGANVLTF
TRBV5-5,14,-,CASSTGTGEYGYTF
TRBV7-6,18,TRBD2,CASSLVGLASSGANVLTF
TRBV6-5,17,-,CASSLIARRNSGNTIYF
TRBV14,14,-,CASSQRSGANEQYF
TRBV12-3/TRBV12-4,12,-,CASSLEGGHAFF
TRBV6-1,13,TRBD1,CASMIQGIQTQYF
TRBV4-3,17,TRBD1,CASSQAPWTGGIQPQHF
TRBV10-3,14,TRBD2,CATAAGAVTDTQYF
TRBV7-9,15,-,CASSPTGLRYNEQFF
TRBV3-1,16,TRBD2,CASSHGAGGPYNEQFF